One and the same sample provided the 32 T cell receptor beta chains below, sequenced in a study of blood T cell repertoires in COVID-19. Generated by immunoSEQ multiplex PCR, the TCRdb table keeps only in-frame clones and is missing some. The sample includes about 68,000 clones, roughly nine tenths seen only once; the top ten take just over 2.5%. The sequenced sample consisted of peripheral blood. The receptor source for this set is a man aged 45 to 65 with COVID-19, enrolled during active disease.

The rearrangement links TRBV5-1 to TRBJ1-1; D is possibly TRBD1 (5 bases). The CDR3 is made up of 17 amino acids. The germline V and J ends were trimmed by 4 bases and 5 bases, with 24 bases remaining between them. CDR1 and CDR2 from the germline V gene are SGHRS and YFSETQ. DNA for the CDR3: TGCGCCAGCAGCCCCTTGGGGGGTGCAGGGTCGGGTACTGAAGCTTTCTTT. It codes for CASSPLGGAGSGTEAFF.

A single count supports this clone. The chain recombines TRBV2 with TRBJ1-5; D may be TRBD1 (6 bases). Trimming removed 5 bases at V and 7 bases at J, with 15 bases between. The CDR3 covers 14 residues. The V gene's germline CDR1 is SNHLY and CDR2 FYNNEI. The CDR3 DNA follows: TGTGCCAGCAGTAATCAGGGGTCCAGGCAGCCCCAGCATTTT. It yields the protein CASSNQGSRQPQHF.

This clone was observed a single time. The chain has TRBV19 and TRBJ2-3, with a weak D call TRBD2 (5 bases). V was cut by 5 bases and J by 4 bases, with 22 bases left in between. This CDR3 is built from 17 residues. Germline CDR1 is LNHDA and CDR2 is SQIVND (reference sequence). The CDR3 protein is CASSLQSGGPRSDTQYF. CDR3 sequence (DNA): TGTGCCAGTAGTCTCCAATCCGGAGGCCCGAGGTCAGATACGCAGTATTTT.

CDR3 region: CATHRAGRAPYEQYF. CDR3 coding DNA: TGCGCCACCCATAGGGCAGGCAGGGCGCCCTACGAGCAGTACTTC. The V call is TRBV4-3, the J call TRBJ2-7, with a possible D match to TRBD1 (5 bases). Germline CDR1 is LGHNA and CDR2 is YSLEER. Trimming removed 10 bases from V and 2 bases from J, with 21 bases in between. The CDR3 length is 15 residues.

CDR3 in DNA: TGCGCCAGCGCCACGGACAGGAGAGCATACAATGAGCAGTTCTTC. Translation gives CASATDRRAYNEQFF. The genes are TRBV23-1 and TRBJ2-1, with 7 bases that match TRBD1. TRBV23-1 is classed as an ORF, of uncertain function. The CDR3 has 15 amino acids. V was clipped by 8 bases and J by 4 bases; unmatched bases: 11.

This clone was detected only once. The gene calls are TRBV27 and TRBJ1-1; tentative D call: TRBD1 (5 bases). Trimming cost V 1 base and J 5 bases, with 11 bases left between them. The length of the CDR3 is 14 residues. The V gene's germline CDR1 is MNHEY and CDR2 SMNVEV (reference sequence). CDR3 in DNA: TGTGCCAGCAGTTTATATGGGGAGGGGACTGAAGCTTTCTTT. The encoded protein is CASSLYGEGTEAFF.

This chain links TRBV6-1 with TRBJ2-7; 8 bases line up with TRBD2. Germline assignment: CDR1 MNHNS and CDR2 SASEGT. CDR3 size: 14 residues. Trimming removed 1 base from V and 5 bases from J; junction bases left unmatched: 4. The CDR3 loop is CASSEVAGGHEQYV. CDR3 nucleotides: TGTGCCAGCAGTGAAGTCGCGGGAGGTCACGAGCAGTACGTC.

This clone was found once. V usage is TRBV12-3 or TRBV12-4 and J usage is TRBJ2-7; 11 positions match TRBD2. V shed 8 bases, J shed 5 bases, and the junction held 5 bases outside the gene matches. The CDR3 has 13 residues. CDR3 nucleotides: TGTGCCAGCTCGCTAGCGGGAGGAGACGAGCAGTACTTC. Translated: CASSLAGGDEQYF.

The chain links TRBV6-5 to TRBJ1-2, with D possibly TRBD1 on 6 matching bases. This CDR3 spans 12 amino acids. V was cut by 6 bases and J by 8 bases, with 13 bases left in between. Germline values: CDR1 MNHEY, CDR2 SVGAGI. In DNA form, the CDR3 reads TGTGCCAGCAGCCCCAGGGGTTGGGGCTACACCTTC. Its translation: CASSPRGWGYTF.

V and J are TRBV7-9 and TRBJ2-7, with TRBD2 identical over 8 bases. Germline values: CDR1 SEHNR, CDR2 FQNEAQ (reference sequence). Trimming cost V 4 bases and J 2 bases; bases outside gene matches: 4. The CDR3 totals 14 residues. The CDR3 reads CASSSGLDPYEQYF. DNA for the CDR3: TGTGCCAGCAGCTCGGGACTAGACCCCTACGAGCAGTACTTC.

The rearrangement links TRBV6-5 to TRBJ1-2; D might be TRBD1 (5 bases). This CDR3 has 15 amino acids. V was cut by 4 bases and J by 7 bases, with 19 bases left in between. Per the germline V gene, CDR1 is MNHEY and CDR2 is SVGAGI. Here the CDR3 DNA reads TGTGCCAGCAGTTTTGAAGGGCGGGGCGAAGGTGGCTACACCTTC. This codes for CASSFEGRGEGGYTF.

The gene calls are TRBV27 and TRBJ1-2; D might be TRBD1 (6 bases). The length of the CDR3 is 13 residues. Germline V CDR1 and CDR2: MNHEY, SMNVEV (reference sequence). Trimming took 6 bases from V and 4 from J, leaving 12 bases between them. The CDR3 DNA is TGTGCCAGCAGCCTTACAGGGACCTATGGCTACACCTTC. Protein product: CASSLTGTYGYTF.

The chain links TRBV2 to TRBJ2-3; 7 bases line up with TRBD2. Germline V gives CDR1 SNHLY, CDR2 FYNNEI. The V gene end was trimmed by 4 bases and the J gene end by 0 bases; junction bases not matched to a gene: 4. This CDR3 region has 15 residues. CDR3 DNA: TGTGCCAGCAGTGGGGCTAGCGGTAGCACAGATACGCAGTATTTT. Protein: CASSGASGSTDTQYF.

The rearrangement uses TRBV11-2 and TRBJ2-2; 7 positions agree with TRBD1. This CDR3 spans 15 amino acids. J lost 6 bases, V lost 2 bases, and 6 bases had no gene match. Germline lookup yields CDR1 SGHAT and CDR2 FQNNGV. CDR3 nucleotides: TGTGCCAGCAGCTTAACACAGGGGCCCCCCGGGGAGCTGTTTTTT. It codes for CASSLTQGPPGELFF. The full variable domain, completed using reference TRBV11-2 and TRBJ2-2, is EAGVAQSPRYKIIEKRQSVAFWCNPISGHATLYWYQQILGQGPKLLIQFQNNGVVDDSQLPKDRFSAERLKGVDSTLKIQPAKLEDSAVYLCASSLTQGPPGELFFGEGSRLTVL.

V usage is TRBV3-1 (or the pseudogene TRBV3-2) and J usage is TRBJ2-5; weak D call: TRBD2 (6 bases). There are 15 residues in the CDR3. CDR1 is LGHDT and CDR2 is YNNKEL in the germline V gene (reference sequence). With 0 bases removed from V and 2 bases from J, the gap between germline ends came to 10 bases. The CDR3 loop is CASSQDLGLQETQYF. CDR3 nucleotide sequence: TGTGCCAGCAGCCAAGACCTGGGACTGCAAGAGACCCAGTACTTC.

The V call is TRBV19, the J call TRBJ2-4; the D gene is possibly TRBD1 (5 bases). V was clipped by 0 bases and J by 1 base, with 16 bases between them. CDR3 length: 18 amino acids. Germline assignment: CDR1 LNHDA and CDR2 SQIVND (reference sequence). DNA of the CDR3: TGTGCCAGTAGTATAGATATCTTGAGGCAGGGTGCCAAAAACATTCAGTACTTC. As protein: CASSIDILRQGAKNIQYF.

This chain joins TRBV6-5 and TRBJ2-4; D not resolved. The V end lost 5 bases, the J end lost 6 bases, and 11 bases lay between the germline ends. The CDR3 has 13 amino acids. The V gene's germline CDR1 is MNHEY and CDR2 SVGAGI. Written as DNA, the CDR3 is TGTGCCAGCAGTCAACCCCTACTAAACATTCAGTACTTC. Amino acid sequence: CASSQPLLNIQYF.

This clone was observed a single time. The rearrangement joins TRBV4-1 to TRBJ2-7, with 12 bases lining up with TRBD2. CDR1 is MGHRA, CDR2 YSYEKL, per germline. The CDR3 has 15 residues. V lost 1 base, J lost 2 bases, and 0 bases stayed unmatched. The CDR3 is CASSQGLAGAYEQYF. The CDR3 DNA reads TGCGCCAGCAGCCAAGGACTAGCGGGGGCCTACGAGCAGTACTTC.

The chain carries TRBV20-1 and TRBJ1-1, with TRBD1 as a possible D gene (6 bases). CDR3 length equals 11 residues. Germline values: CDR1 DFQATT, CDR2 SNEGSKA (reference sequence). V was trimmed by 6 bases and J by 5 bases, leaving 10 bases between them. CDR3 in amino acids: CSAAGETEAFF. DNA for the CDR3: TGCAGTGCAGCAGGGGAGACTGAAGCTTTCTTT.

V is TRBV7-9 and J is TRBJ1-1; TRBD1 might be the D (6 bases). Germline CDR1 is SEHNR and CDR2 is FQNEAQ (reference sequence). The CDR3 is 12 residues long. The V and J ends lost 5 bases and 7 bases respectively, with 11 bases between them. Here the CDR3 reads CASSLETGEAFF. CDR3 nucleotide sequence: TGTGCCAGCAGCCTCGAGACAGGTGAAGCTTTCTTT.

This clone was observed a single time. The chain links TRBV7-9 to TRBJ1-2; 9 bases agree with TRBD1. CDR3 size: 16 residues. CDR1 SEHNR and CDR2 FQNEAQ come from the germline V gene (reference sequence). Trimming removed 0 bases from V and 1 base from J; junction bases left unmatched: 3. The CDR3 sequence: CASSLAGTGYNYGYTF. CDR3 DNA: TGTGCCAGCAGCTTAGCTGGGACAGGGTATAACTATGGCTACACCTTC.

This clone was seen a single time. The chain links TRBV18 to TRBJ2-1; 7 bases match TRBD2. The germline CDR1 and CDR2 sequences are KGHSH and LQKENI. CDR3 size: 14 residues. V gave up 3 bases and J gave up 7 bases; unmatched junction bases: 6. CDR3 in amino acids: CASSPRDYPNEQFF. CDR3 DNA: TGTGCCAGCTCACCCCGGGACTACCCAAATGAGCAGTTCTTC.

The chain has TRBV12-3 or TRBV12-4 and TRBJ1-2; D gene unclear. V was cut by 6 bases and J by 8 bases, with 16 bases left in between. This CDR3 has 13 amino acids. CDR3 in amino acids: CASSFGRRNGYTF. DNA for the CDR3: TGTGCCAGCAGCTTCGGTCGCCGAAACGGCTACACCTTC.

The J gene is TRBJ2-1, the V gene TRBV7-6; no firm D call. The CDR3 has 16 residues. V lost 5 bases and J 0 bases, leaving 14 bases between the germline ends. From germline, CDR1 is SGHVS and CDR2 FNYEAQ. Here the CDR3 reads CASSPLRLSSYNEQFF. CDR3 nucleotide sequence: TGTGCCAGCAGCCCTCTGAGGCTTAGCTCCTACAATGAGCAGTTCTTC. The full variable domain, completed using reference TRBV7-6 and TRBJ2-1, is GAGVSQSPRYKVTKRGQDVALRCDPISGHVSLYWYRQALGQGPEFLTYFNYEAQQDKSGLPNDRFSAERPEGSISTLTIQRTEQRDSAMYRCASSPLRLSSYNEQFFGPGTRLTVL.

This rearrangement joins TRBV28 to TRBJ2-5, with TRBD2 as a possible D gene (7 bases). Trimming took off 4 bases at V and 4 bases at J, with 10 bases between the two ends. The CDR3 runs 13 residues. CDR1 is MDHEN and CDR2 is SYDVKM in the germline V gene. The CDR3 DNA sequence: TGTGCCAGCAGTTGGGGGGGCGGAGAGACCCAGTACTTC. It codes for CASSWGGGETQYF.

The chain links TRBV5-1 to TRBJ2-2, with 10 positions matching TRBD2. The CDR3 consists of 15 residues. V lost 4 bases, J lost 4 bases, and 4 bases stayed unmatched. Germline loops: CDR1 SGHRS, CDR2 YFSETQ. CDR3 protein: CASSEGLARTGELFF. The CDR3 DNA follows: TGCGCCAGCAGCGAGGGACTAGCGCGCACCGGGGAGCTGTTTTTT.

The chain uses TRBV30 and TRBJ2-1; D is unclear. The CDR3 contains 14 residues. In germline, CDR1 is GTSNPN, CDR2 SVGIG (reference sequence). The ends were cut back, 4 bases at V and 0 bases at J, with 10 bases in the middle. CDR3: CAWKPMSSYNEQFF. CDR3 DNA sequence: TGTGCCTGGAAACCTATGAGCTCCTACAATGAGCAGTTCTTC.

The rearrangement joins TRBV6-5 to TRBJ2-1, with 8 bases lining up with TRBD1. The CDR3 has 14 residues. Germline lookup yields CDR1 MNHEY and CDR2 SVGAGI. The V gene end was trimmed by 10 bases and the J gene end by 7 bases; junction bases not matched to a gene: 12. The CDR3 region has the DNA TGTGCCACCTCTCGACAGGGGTTTAGGAATGAGCAGTTCTTC. This sequence encodes CATSRQGFRNEQFF.

V is TRBV9 and J is TRBJ2-1; the match to TRBD2 covers 8 bases. The CDR3 totals 16 residues. The germline V gene has CDR1 SGDLS and CDR2 YYNGEE. The trim removed 0 bases at V and 9 bases at J, leaving 11 bases unmatched. CDR3 region: CASSVGISGTNGEQFF. CDR3 in DNA: TGTGCCAGCAGCGTAGGGATTAGCGGGACGAACGGTGAGCAGTTCTTC.

The chain uses TRBV5-4 and TRBJ2-5; 10 nucleotides match TRBD2. Germline trimming cut 3 bases from V and 7 bases from J; bases unmatched to any gene: 12. Looked up from germline, CDR1 is SGHNT and CDR2 is YYREEE (reference sequence). The CDR3 contains 16 residues. The CDR3 here is CASSYDQVAGGRTQYF. DNA of the CDR3: TGTGCCAGCAGCTACGACCAGGTAGCGGGAGGCCGGACCCAGTACTTC.

V is TRBV5-1 and J is TRBJ2-7; 9 bases agree with TRBD1. The J segment lost 6 bases and the V segment lost 2 bases, leaving 6 bases of the junction unmatched. CDR3 size: 14 residues. Germline V gene lookup returns CDR1 SGHRS and CDR2 YFSETQ. The CDR3 bases are TGCGCCAGCAGCTTCGGGACAGGGTTAGGCGAGCAGTACTTC. It translates to CASSFGTGLGEQYF.

Concerning this clone: The identical CDR3 is also encoded by other nucleotide sequences in the sample. CDR3 in DNA: TGTGCCAGCAGCGTAACTAGCGGGAGTTTCGATGAGCAGTTCTTC. Its protein is CASSVTSGSFDEQFF. V is TRBV9 and J is TRBJ2-1; TRBD2 matches 11 bases. The CDR3 extends over 15 amino acids. CDR1 SGDLS and CDR2 YYNGEE come from the germline V gene. The V segment lost 1 base and the J segment 8 bases; nucleotides outside the gene matches: 5.